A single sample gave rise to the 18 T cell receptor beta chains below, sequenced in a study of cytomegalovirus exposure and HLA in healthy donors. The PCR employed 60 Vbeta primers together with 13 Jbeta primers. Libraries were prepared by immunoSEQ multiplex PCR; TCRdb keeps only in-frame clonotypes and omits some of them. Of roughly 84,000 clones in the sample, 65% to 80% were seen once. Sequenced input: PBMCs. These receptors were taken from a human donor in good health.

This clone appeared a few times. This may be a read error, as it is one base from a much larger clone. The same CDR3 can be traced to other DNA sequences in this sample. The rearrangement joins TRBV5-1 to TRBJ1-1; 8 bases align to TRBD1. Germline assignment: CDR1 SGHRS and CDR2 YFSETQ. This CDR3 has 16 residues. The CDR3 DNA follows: TGTGCCAGCAGCTTATTTGGACAGGGCGGGAACACTGAAGCTTTCTTT. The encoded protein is CASSLFGQGGNTEAFF.

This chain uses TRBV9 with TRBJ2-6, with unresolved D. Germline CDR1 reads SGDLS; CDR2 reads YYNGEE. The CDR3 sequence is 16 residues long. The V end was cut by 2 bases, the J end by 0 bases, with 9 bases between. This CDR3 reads CASSVGIGSGANVLTF. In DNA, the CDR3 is TGTGCCAGCAGCGTGGGCATTGGCTCTGGGGCCAACGTCCTGACTTTC. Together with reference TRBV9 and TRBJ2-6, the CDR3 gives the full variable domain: DSGVTQTPKHLITATGQRVTLRCSPRSGDLSVYWYQQSLDQGLQFLIQYYNGEERAKGNILERFSAQQFPDLHSELNLSSLELGDSALYFCASSVGIGSGANVLTFGAGSRLTVL.

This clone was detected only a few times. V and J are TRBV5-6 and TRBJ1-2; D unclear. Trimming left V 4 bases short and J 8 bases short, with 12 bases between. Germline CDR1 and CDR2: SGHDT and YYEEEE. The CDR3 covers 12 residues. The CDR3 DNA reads TGTGCCAGCAGCCGGACTGTTCTCGGCTACACCTTC. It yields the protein CASSRTVLGYTF. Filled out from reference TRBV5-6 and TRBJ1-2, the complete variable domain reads DAGVTQSPTHLIKTRGQQVTLRCSPKSGHDTVSWYQQALGQGPQFIFQYYEEEERQRGNFPDRFSGHQFPNYSSELNVNALLLGDSALYLCASSRTVLGYTFGSGTRLTVV.

CDR3 DNA sequence: TGTGCCAGCAGCTTAGAACGGAGGGGAGGCAATCAGCCCCAGCATTTT. As protein: CASSLERRGGNQPQHF. The chain combines TRBV7-2 with TRBJ1-5; possible D gene TRBD1, 5 bases. The CDR3 is 16 residues long. Looked up from germline, CDR1 is SGHTA and CDR2 is FQGNSA. Between the trimmed V and J ends, which lost 1 base and 2 bases, there was a span of 12 bases.

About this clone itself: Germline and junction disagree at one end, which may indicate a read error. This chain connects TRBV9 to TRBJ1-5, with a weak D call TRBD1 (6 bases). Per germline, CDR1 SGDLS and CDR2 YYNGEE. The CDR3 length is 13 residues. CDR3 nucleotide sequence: TGTGCCAGCAGCACCCAGGGGCGCAGACGCCAGAATTTT. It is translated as CASSTQGRRRQNF. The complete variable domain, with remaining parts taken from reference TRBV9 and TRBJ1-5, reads DSGVTQTPKHLITATGQRVTLRCSPRSGDLSVYWYQQSLDQGLQFLIQYYNGEERAKGNILERFSAQQFPDLHSELNLSSLELGDSALYFCASSTQGRRRQNFGDGTRLSIL.

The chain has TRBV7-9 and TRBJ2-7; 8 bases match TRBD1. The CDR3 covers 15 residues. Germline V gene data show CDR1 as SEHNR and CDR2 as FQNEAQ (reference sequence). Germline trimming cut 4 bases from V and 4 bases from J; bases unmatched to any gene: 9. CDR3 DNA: TGTGCCAGCAGCTACTCCCAGGGGGCGCTTTACGAGCAGTACTTC. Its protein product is CASSYSQGALYEQYF. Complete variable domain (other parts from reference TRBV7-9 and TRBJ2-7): DTGVSQNPRHKITKRGQNVTFRCDPISEHNRLYWYRQTLGQGPEFLTYFQNEAQLEKSRLLSDRFSAERPKGSFSTLEIQRTEQGDSAMYLCASSYSQGALYEQYFGPGTRLTVT.

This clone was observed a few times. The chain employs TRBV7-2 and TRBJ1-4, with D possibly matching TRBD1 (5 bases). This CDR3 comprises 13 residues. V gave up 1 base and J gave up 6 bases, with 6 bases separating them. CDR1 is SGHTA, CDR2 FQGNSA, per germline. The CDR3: CASSLGTHEKLFF. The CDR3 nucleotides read TGTGCCAGCAGCTTAGGGACACATGAAAAACTGTTTTTT. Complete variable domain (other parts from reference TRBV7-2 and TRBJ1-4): GAGVSQSPSNKVTEKGKDVELRCDPISGHTALYWYRQSLGQGLEFLIYFQGNSAPDKSGLPSDRFSAERTGGSVSTLTIQRTQQEDSAVYLCASSLGTHEKLFFGSGTQLSVL.

The CDR3 region has the DNA TGTGCCAGTAGAACACAGGGGGAGCTCTATGGCTACACCTTC. Protein: CASRTQGELYGYTF. This chain joins TRBV19 and TRBJ1-2, with 8 bases fitting TRBD1. V shed 6 bases, J shed 4 bases, and the junction held 7 bases outside the gene matches. The CDR3 length is 14 residues. Germline CDR1 is LNHDA and CDR2 is SQIVND (reference sequence).

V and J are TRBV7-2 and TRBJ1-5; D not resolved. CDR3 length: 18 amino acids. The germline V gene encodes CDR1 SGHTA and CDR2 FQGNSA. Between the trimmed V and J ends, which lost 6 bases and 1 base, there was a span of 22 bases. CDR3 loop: CASSLTAYQGLSNQPQHF. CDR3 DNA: TGTGCCAGCAGTCTTACAGCATATCAAGGACTAAGCAATCAGCCCCAGCATTTT.

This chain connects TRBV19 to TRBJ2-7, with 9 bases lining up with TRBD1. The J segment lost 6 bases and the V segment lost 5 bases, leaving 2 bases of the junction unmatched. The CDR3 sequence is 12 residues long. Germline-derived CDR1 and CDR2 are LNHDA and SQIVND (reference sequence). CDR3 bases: TGTGCCAGTAGTCACAGGGGGCTCGAGCAGTACTTC. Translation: CASSHRGLEQYF.

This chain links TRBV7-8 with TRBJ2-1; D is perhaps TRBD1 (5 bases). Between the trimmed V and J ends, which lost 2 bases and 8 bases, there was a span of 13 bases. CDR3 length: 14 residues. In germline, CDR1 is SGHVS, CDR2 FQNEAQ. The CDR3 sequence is CASSLTQGADEQFF. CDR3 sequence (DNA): TGTGCCAGCAGCTTAACGCAGGGCGCGGATGAGCAGTTCTTC.

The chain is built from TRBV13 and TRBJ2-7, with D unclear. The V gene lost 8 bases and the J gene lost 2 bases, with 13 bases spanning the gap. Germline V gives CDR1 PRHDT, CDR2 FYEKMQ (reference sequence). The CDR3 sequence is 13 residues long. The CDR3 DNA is TGTGCCAGCGCGACATCTCCCACCTACGAGCAGTACTTC. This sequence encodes CASATSPTYEQYF.

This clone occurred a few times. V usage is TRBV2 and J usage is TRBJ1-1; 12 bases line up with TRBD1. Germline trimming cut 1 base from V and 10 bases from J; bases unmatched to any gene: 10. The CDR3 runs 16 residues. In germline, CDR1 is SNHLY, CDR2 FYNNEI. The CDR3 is CASSEGGTGGRRGAFF. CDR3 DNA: TGTGCCAGCAGTGAAGGGGGGACAGGGGGCAGAAGGGGAGCTTTCTTT.

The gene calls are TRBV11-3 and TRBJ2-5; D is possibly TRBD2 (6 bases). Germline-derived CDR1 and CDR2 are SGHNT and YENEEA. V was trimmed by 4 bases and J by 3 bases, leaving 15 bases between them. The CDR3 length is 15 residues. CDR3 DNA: TGTGCCAGCAGCTCCGCTGGGGGGTGGAAAGAGACCCAGTACTTC. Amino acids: CASSSAGGWKETQYF.

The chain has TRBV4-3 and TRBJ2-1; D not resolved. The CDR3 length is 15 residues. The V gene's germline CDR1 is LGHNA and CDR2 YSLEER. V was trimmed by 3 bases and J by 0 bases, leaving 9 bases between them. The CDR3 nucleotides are TGCGCCAGCAGCCACGACTGGAGCTCCTACAATGAGCAGTTCTTC. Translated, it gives CASSHDWSSYNEQFF.

The CDR3 is CASSPGSSDTQYF. The CDR3 DNA follows: TGTGCCAGCTCACCAGGGAGTTCAGATACGCAGTATTTT. This chain links TRBV18 with TRBJ2-3; a possible D gene is TRBD2 (5 bases). Per the germline V gene, CDR1 is KGHSH and CDR2 is LQKENI. V lost 2 bases to trimming and J lost 4 bases, with 7 bases between them. The CDR3 consists of 13 residues.

The CDR3 loop is CAISEPFSPTGDTGELFF. CDR3 sequence (DNA): TGTGCCATCAGTGAGCCCTTCTCTCCGACAGGGGACACCGGGGAGCTGTTTTTT. The V call is TRBV10-3, the J call TRBJ2-2; TRBD1 matches 8 bases. With 2 bases clipped from V and 3 bases from J, the junction kept 11 bases outside the gene matches. Germline V CDR1 and CDR2: ENHRY, SYGVKD. This CDR3 spans 18 amino acids.

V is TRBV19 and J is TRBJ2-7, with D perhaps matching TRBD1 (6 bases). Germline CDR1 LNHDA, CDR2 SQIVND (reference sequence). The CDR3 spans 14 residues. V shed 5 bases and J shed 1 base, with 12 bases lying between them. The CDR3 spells CASSPTGLSYEQYF. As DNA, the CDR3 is TGTGCCAGTAGTCCGACAGGCTTGTCCTACGAGCAGTACTTC.